The present entry profiles one TCR beta chain with its context. These data are taken from a study of blood T cell repertoires in COVID-19. Study details: PBMCs, B-cell-depleted T cells, or T cells provided the cDNA or gDNA that made up the material.

Study processing details: Amplified reference gene primers provided the basis for estimating nucleated cell counts. TCRdb's copy holds only in-frame clones and misses some; the assay was immunoSEQ multiplex PCR. The V and J calls and clone size were taken over from that table, and D and trimming were inferred from the DNA. The sample lists a few hundred thousand clones, about nine tenths occurring once. Germline V gene sequence: CDR1 LNHDA, CDR2 SQIVND (reference sequence). Unmatched junction bases numbered 7, after V lost 10 bases and J lost 2 bases. The CDR3 is 14 amino acids. The rearrangement uses TRBV19 and TRBJ1-3; 8 positions match TRBD1. The source of this sequence is a woman in her twenties or thirties with COVID-19, enrolled during active disease. Sample: peripheral blood. CDR3 in DNA: TGTGCCACCTCCCAACAGGGGGCTGGAAACACCATATATTTT. Protein product: CATSQQGAGNTIYF.